The entry below describes one TCR beta chain. Regarding treatment: 15 Gy SBRT to primary tumor, nephrectomy 4 weeks later. The entry originates in a study of radiation and T cells in renal cell carcinoma. Here immunoSEQ multiplex PCR was the method, and the copy in TCRdb shows in-frame clones only, minus some. The sample includes under 20,000 clones, 55% to 70% of them seen just once. CDR1 SGDLS and CDR2 YYNGEE come from the germline V gene. The V gene end was trimmed by 2 bases and the J gene end by 1 base; junction bases not matched to a gene: 2. This CDR3 has 14 amino acids. This TCR was recovered from a woman in her 70s with renal cell carcinoma. The input for sequencing was tumor tissue, taken from a patient whose treatment included radiotherapy and nephrectomy. The rearrangement joins TRBV9 to TRBJ2-5; 7 nucleotides align to TRBD2. Here the CDR3 reads CASSVGTIQETQYF. CDR3 in DNA: TGTGCCAGCAGCGTGGGGACTATCCAAGAGACCCAGTACTTC.